This T cell receptor (beta chain) emerged from a study of regulatory T cells in long-lasting Graves disease. Study overall: Graves' patients, newly diagnosed, had taken antithyroid drugs under 3 months.

This clonotype was found many times. The target antigen is unknown. CDR1 and CDR2 (germline): KGHSH, LQKENI. Trimming left V 3 bases short and J 8 bases short, with 8 bases between. CDR3 length: 12 residues. Whole-study results and caveats: Possibly, accuracy suffered from the small sample size.

iRepertoire HTBI primers and Arm-PCR of CDR3 regions built TCR beta libraries. TCRdb independently ran MiXCR on the multiplex PCR reads; one entry per CDR3 protein. The repertoire holds about 540,000 distinct CDR3 sequences, with approximately 12% as singletons. Noted time point: newly diagnosed GD, antithyroid drugs for less than 3 months. Generation of the TCR library employed RNA extracted from PBMCs. A further study also used this sample, focusing on T cells in Graves' hyperthyroidism and ophthalmopathy. This second report adds: Ophthalmopathy cases were set apart from stable hyperthyroidism by a 13 V-J model.

The chain joins TRBV18 to TRBJ2-1, with D tentatively TRBD1 (6 bases). This clonotype was sampled from a young man with Graves disease. Sequenced here: peripheral blood mononuclear cells (PBMCs), sampled at new diagnosis, from a patient treated with antithyroid drugs. CDR3 nucleotides: TGTGCCAGCTCACCCCAGGGGTATGAGCAGTTCTTC. This gives the protein CASSPQGYEQFF.